The 7 T cell receptor delta chains reported below all come from one sample, sequenced in a study of gamma-delta chains in newborns, infants, children. TCRdb reapplied CATT to the reads. The sample comprises around 3,700 delta-chain clones, approximately 1.3% of which are singletons, and 22% rests with the top ten. Sample: blood. These receptors were collected from a child who was a newborn, infant or young child, either healthy, febrile or measles-vaccinated (not recorded which).

V usage is TRDV2 and J usage is TRDJ3; TRDD3 agrees at 10 bases. Per germline, CDR1 GEAIGNYY and CDR2 EKD. The CDR3 loop spans 19 amino acids. V lost 3 bases, J lost 2 bases, and 9 bases stayed unmatched. In nucleotides, the CDR3 is TGTGCCTGTGACTGCGTACTGGGGGATCTCCCCTGGGACACCCGACAGATGTTTTTC. Translating gives CACDCVLGDLPWDTRQMFF.

Notes on this clone: Translating this DNA gives a protein that differs at residue 4 from the TCRdb one, which belongs to a much larger clone; a read error is likely, and the protein shown is this translation. V gene TRDV2 combines with J gene TRDJ3, with D uncertain. Germline V gene data show CDR1 as GEAIGNYY and CDR2 as EKD. This CDR3 is built from 17 residues. Between the trimmed V and J ends, which lost 5 bases and 3 bases, there was a span of 16 bases. The CDR3 loop is CACGNVGVRWDTRQMFF. The CDR3 nucleotides read TGTGCCTGTGGCAATGTAGGGGTACGCTGGGACACCCGACAGATGTTTTTC.

This clone was recorded a few times. A read error may produce the germline difference seen at one junction end. This same CDR3 is encoded by further DNA sequences in the sample. The genes are TRDV2 and TRDJ3; 9 positions match TRDD3. The CDR3 sequence is 21 residues long. Germline-derived CDR1 and CDR2 are GEAIGNYY and EKD. The CDR3 loop is CACDTGITGGMSSWDTRQMFF. CDR3 nucleotides: TGTGCCTGTGACACCGGGATTACTGGGGGAATGAGCTCCTGGGATACCCGACAGATGTTCTTC.

As to this clone: This likely traces to a read error, being one base from a far larger clone. J is TRDJ3 and V is TRDV2, with 10 bases aligning to TRDD3. The J segment lost 0 bases and the V segment lost 2 bases, leaving 9 bases of the junction unmatched. Germline lookup yields CDR1 GEAIGNYY and CDR2 EKD. CDR3 length: 20 amino acids. In DNA form, the CDR3 reads TGTGCCTGTGACAAATACTGGGGGATGCGCAGCTCCTGGGACACCCGACAGATGTTTTTC. This gives the protein CACDKYWGMRSSWDTRQMFF.

Regarding this clone: The protein that TCRdb holds for this DNA derives from a much larger clone and differs from the translated DNA at residue 6, which likely indicates a read error; the protein shown here is translated from the DNA. As DNA, the CDR3 is TGTGCCTGTGACACCGCGGGGGATACTTTGACAGCACAACTCTTCTTT. It yields the protein CACDTAGDTLTAQLFF. The chain uses TRDV2 and TRDJ2; TRDD3 agrees at 8 bases. Germline V gene data show CDR1 as GEAIGNYY and CDR2 as EKD. J lost 0 bases, V lost 0 bases, and 2 bases had no gene match. The CDR3 covers 16 residues.

This clone was observed a few times. This likely traces to a read error, being one base from a far larger clone. The chain joins TRDV2 to TRDJ3; TRDD3 is a possible D gene (6 bases). V was pared by 3 bases and J by 0 bases, with 14 bases between. Germline lookup yields CDR1 GEAIGNYY and CDR2 EKD. CDR3 size: 18 residues. The CDR3 region is CACDPVGAGSWDTRQMFF. The CDR3 bases are TGTGCCTGTGACCCCGTGGGGGCCGGCTCCTGGGACACCCGACAGATGTTTTTC.

This clone was observed a few times. The TCRdb record carries a much larger clone's protein, which differs from this DNA's translation at residue 8; a read error is the likely cause, and the protein listed here is the DNA translation. This chain joins TRDV2 and TRDJ3, with TRDD3 matching over 9 bases. This CDR3 is built from 16 residues. The germline CDR1 and CDR2 sequences are GEAIGNYY and EKD. With V trimmed by 3 bases and J by 5 bases, 4 bases remained unmatched. The CDR3 nucleotides are TGTGCCTGTGACGCTGGGGGATCCCGGGACACCCGACAGATGTTTTTC. Encoded protein: CACDAGGSRDTRQMFF.